The rows below give T cell receptor beta chains drawn from one sample of a study of vaccination and CD4 T cells after COVID-19. Their specific antigens are unknown. TCRdb called the PCR reads again in MiXCR, with one record for every CDR3 protein. This table holds approximately 13,000 distinct CDR3 sequences, roughly 27% found once. The sample in question was CD4+ T cells from blood, cultured in vitro, obtained before SARS-CoV-2 vaccination. The receptor source for this set is a human donor who received a COVID-19 vaccine. Each CDR3 is given with its conserved first and last residue. D genes are given only for firm matches. The listing skips clone size in some rows; elsewhere it reads once, few, many or a size class.

d_gene,abundance,j_gene,v_gene,CDR3nt,CDR3aa
.,.,TRBJ1-2,TRBV20-1,TGCAGTGCTAGTTGGGACAACTATGGCTACACCTTC,CSASWDNYGYTF
.,.,TRBJ2-1,TRBV7-9,TGTGCCAGCAGCCCTTACAGGGACGTTTACAATGAGCAGTTCTTC,CASSPYRDVYNEQFF
.,.,TRBJ1-1,TRBV6-1,TGTGCCAGCAGTAAATCGTCGGGACTGGGCACTGAAGCTTTCTTT,CASSKSSGLGTEAFF
.,.,TRBJ2-1,TRBV4-1,TGCGCCAGCAGCCGCCAACTAGCTTTGGAGCAGTTCTTC,CASSRQLALEQFF
TRBD1,few,TRBJ1-1,TRBV20-1,TGCAGTGCTAGCGGGACAGGGATAACTGAAGCTTTCTTT,CSASGTGITEAFF
.,.,TRBJ2-1,TRBV10-3,TGTGCCTCACGGGCGGGGCAGAACAATGAGCAGTTCTTC,CASRAGQNNEQFF
.,once,TRBJ2-7,TRBV7-9,TGTGCCAGCAGTAAAAACTACGAGCAGTACTTC,CASSKNYEQYF
.,.,TRBJ1-3,TRBV12-3/TRBV12-4,TGTGCCAGCAGTCGCTCAGGGGACGGTGGAAACACCATATATTTT,CASSRSGDGGNTIYF
TRBD1,.,TRBJ2-5,TRBV5-1,TGCGCCAGCAGCTTGGCGACAGGGCCAACTCGGACCCAGTACTTC,CASSLATGPTRTQYF
.,few,TRBJ1-2,TRBV27,TGTGCCAGCAGAGGTTTCCCAACAGGAAACTATGGCTACACCTTC,CASRGFPTGNYGYTF
.,.,TRBJ1-5,TRBV6-1,TGTGCCAGCAGTAACCAAGGGTTCGATCAGCCCCAGCATTTT,CASSNQGFDQPQHF
.,.,TRBJ1-2,TRBV19,TGTGCCAGTAACCTAGGGGGGGGGCGAGACTATGGCTACACCTTC,CASNLGGGRDYGYTF
.,few,TRBJ1-6,TRBV19,TGTGCCAGTAGTATAGGACAGGCAAATTCACCCCTCCACTTT,CASSIGQANSPLHF
TRBD2,.,TRBJ2-2,TRBV20-1,TGCAGTGCTTCTGGACTAGCGGGGGGGACTGGGGCCGGGGAGCTGTTTTTT,CSASGLAGGTGAGELFF
.,.,TRBJ1-2,TRBV5-1,TGCGCCAGCAGCTTGCAGGTCTCTAACTATGGCTACACCTTC,CASSLQVSNYGYTF
.,few,TRBJ1-5,TRBV18,TGTGCCAGCTCACCTTACACGGCCGGGGTGAGCAATCAGCCCCAGCATTTT,CASSPYTAGVSNQPQHF
TRBD1,.,TRBJ1-2,TRBV12-3/TRBV12-4,TGTGCCAGCAGCCCGGACAGGGTAGGTGGCTACACCTTC,CASSPDRVGGYTF
TRBD1,few,TRBJ1-5,TRBV12-3/TRBV12-4,TGTGCCAGCAGTTTAAGTACAGGGGTTCAGCCCCAGCATTTT,CASSLSTGVQPQHF
.,once,TRBJ2-1,TRBV23-1,TGCGCCAGCAGTCTCAGTAGCAGGGAACCCTACAATGAGCAGTTCTTC,CASSLSSREPYNEQFF
.,few,TRBJ2-3,TRBV6-4,TGTGCCAGCAGTCTAGATGCTACCACAGATACGCAGTATTTT,CASSLDATTDTQYF
.,.,TRBJ2-3,TRBV29-1,TGCAGCGTTGGACAGGTCACAGATACGCAGTATTTT,CSVGQVTDTQYF
TRBD2,few,TRBJ2-2,TRBV30,TGTGCCTGGAGTGTACCTAGCGGGGGGGATAACACCGGGGAGCTGTTTTTT,CAWSVPSGGDNTGELFF
TRBD2,.,TRBJ2-5,TRBV5-1,TGCGCCAGCAGCTTCGGTGCTAGCGGGGATGTAGAGACCCAGTACTTC,CASSFGASGDVETQYF
.,.,TRBJ2-7,TRBV7-9,TGTGCCAGCAGCTTATGGGTGGGGGTGCGCTCCTACGAGCAGTACTTC,CASSLWVGVRSYEQYF
.,few,TRBJ1-1,TRBV2,TGTGCCAGCACCGAGCCCCAGGGGAGCACTGAAGCTTTCTTT,CASTEPQGSTEAFF
TRBD1,few,TRBJ1-6,TRBV19,TGTGCCAGTAGTACCGGGACAGCAAGCTCCTATAATTCACCCCTCCACTTT,CASSTGTASSYNSPLHF
.,.,TRBJ2-5,TRBV5-1,TGCGCCAGCAGCTTGGGAGGGGGAGAGACCCAGTACTTC,CASSLGGGETQYF
.,few,TRBJ2-2,TRBV30,TGTGCCTGGAGTCAGGGGAAAAACACCGGGGAGCTGTTTTTT,CAWSQGKNTGELFF
TRBD2,.,TRBJ2-3,TRBV25-1,TGTGCCAGCAGTAATTTGCTAGCGGGTGCACACGGGGAAGATACGCAGTATTTT,CASSNLLAGAHGEDTQYF
.,.,TRBJ2-2,TRBV7-8,TGTGCCAGCAGCGCCCCCCGGGACTTCCTTACCGGGGAGCTGTTTTTT,CASSAPRDFLTGELFF